The TCR beta chain described here comes from a study of T cells in Graves' hyperthyroidism and ophthalmopathy. Study-wide context: Peripheral blood sampling occurred at initial diagnosis, before any treatment.

The germline CDR1 and CDR2 sequences are SNHLY and FYNNEI. The CDR3 contains 16 residues. Trimming removed 5 bases from V and 1 base from J, with 18 bases in between. Amplification yielded TCR beta CDR3 regions, with RNA transcripts as the source. With the HTBI primer set, the TCR CDR3 went through a first round of RT-PCR. TCRdb re-called the multiplex PCR reads with MiXCR, one entry per CDR3 protein. Of about 420,000 distinct CDR3 sequences in the sample, approximately 14% were seen once. An approximately 9.4 ml volume of fresh peripheral blood provided the PBMCs. This clonotype was seen ten or more times.

The sequence was collected from a woman in her late teens or twenties with Graves' hyperthyroidism. The sequencing input was blood. The rearrangement joins TRBV2 to TRBJ2-7, with a tentative D call TRBD2 (6 bases). The CDR3 region has the DNA TGTGCCAGCAGTCCGTCGTGGGGGGACTTATCCTACGAGCAGTACTTC. Protein: CASSPSWGDLSYEQYF. Full variable domain (missing parts from reference TRBV2 and TRBJ2-7): EPEVTQTPSHQVTQMGQEVILRCVPISNHLYFYWYRQILGQKVEFLVSFYNNEISEKSEIFDDQFSVERPDGSNFTLKIRSTKLEDSAMYFCASSPSWGDLSYEQYFGPGTRLTVT.